A selection of T cell receptor beta chains follows, all from one sample in a study of tumor-infiltrating lymphocytes in primary liver carcinoma. TCRdb reprocessed the multiplex PCR reads via MiXCR and lists one record per CDR3 protein. The sample has approximately 73,000 distinct CDR3 sequences; nearly 70% are singletons. The sample consisted of liver tumor tissue from sampling region 4. These receptors came from a man aged 35 to 55 with primary liver carcinoma and hepatitis B virus infection. The CDR3 runs from the conserved cysteine through the conserved F or W. Each record gives: clone size, V gene, D gene, J gene, CDR3 DNA, CDR3 protein. A D gene is named only where the DNA matches it firmly. The listing skips clone size in some rows; elsewhere it reads once, few, many or a size class.

clone_size: NA
v_call: TRBV11-2
d_call: TRBD2
j_call: TRBJ2-7
cdr3_nt: TGTGCCAGCAGCTTAGGGACTAGCGGCCTAGAACGGTACTTC
cdr3_aa: CASSLGTSGLERYF

clone_size: NA
v_call: TRBV11-2
d_call: NA
j_call: TRBJ2-7
cdr3_nt: TGTGACAGCAGTATAACTGACACTGCCTACGAACAGTACTTC
cdr3_aa: CDSSITDTAYEQYF

clone_size: NA
v_call: TRBV11-2
d_call: NA
j_call: TRBJ2-5
cdr3_nt: TGTGCCAGCGGCTTAGGGGGTACAAGGTTAGAGATCCAGTACTTC
cdr3_aa: CASGLGGTRLEIQYF

clone_size: NA
v_call: TRBV11-2
d_call: NA
j_call: TRBJ2-7
cdr3_nt: TGTGTCAGTATCCTATCTGTGGGAATATCCTACGAGCAGTACTTC
cdr3_aa: CVSILSVGISYEQYF

clone_size: once
v_call: TRBV7-9
d_call: NA
j_call: TRBJ2-2
cdr3_nt: TGTGTCAGCGGCTTTAACAGCGGGGAGCTGTTTTTT
cdr3_aa: CVSGFNSGELFF

clone_size: NA
v_call: TRBV7-2
d_call: NA
j_call: TRBJ2-7
cdr3_nt: TGTACCAGCACCGGCGCTAGTCCTTACGAGCAGTACTTC
cdr3_aa: CTSTGASPYEQYF

clone_size: NA
v_call: TRBV6-1
d_call: NA
j_call: TRBJ2-7
cdr3_nt: TGTGCCGGCAGTGACATGGGCCTCTACGAGCAGTACTTC
cdr3_aa: CAGSDMGLYEQYF

clone_size: NA
v_call: TRBV7-9
d_call: NA
j_call: TRBJ1-3
cdr3_nt: TGTGCCAGCAGCTTAGTCCGGACAGCTGGAAGCACCATATATTTT
cdr3_aa: CASSLVRTAGSTIYF

clone_size: NA
v_call: TRBV11-1
d_call: TRBD2
j_call: TRBJ2-1
cdr3_nt: TGTGCCAGCAGTCGCCTACCGGGAGGTGGGTACAATAAGCGGTTCTTC
cdr3_aa: CASSRLPGGGYNKRFF

clone_size: NA
v_call: TRBV6-5
d_call: NA
j_call: TRBJ2-1
cdr3_nt: TGTACCAGCAGTTGCTCGATGGGGAACAATGAGCAGTTCTTC
cdr3_aa: CTSSCSMGNNEQFF

clone_size: once
v_call: TRBV6-5
d_call: TRBD1
j_call: TRBJ2-6
cdr3_nt: TGTGCCAGCAGTCTCTGGACAGGGATGAAAGCTAGTGCCAACGTCATGACTTTC
cdr3_aa: CASSLWTGMKASANVMTF

clone_size: many
v_call: TRBV7-8
d_call: NA
j_call: TRBJ2-1
cdr3_nt: TGTGCCAGCAGCTTAGGGTCCCTCTCCAACTTCAATGAGCAGTTCTTC
cdr3_aa: CASSLGSLSNFNEQFF

clone_size: NA
v_call: TRBV5-5
d_call: NA
j_call: TRBJ2-2
cdr3_nt: TGTGTCAGCAGCCGGGAGCCTATCACCGGGGAGCTGTTTTTT
cdr3_aa: CVSSREPITGELFF

clone_size: NA
v_call: TRBV5-4
d_call: TRBD1
j_call: TRBJ2-5
cdr3_nt: TGTGACAGCAGCTTGAACAGGGGGCTAGGGGAGACCCAGTACTTC
cdr3_aa: CDSSLNRGLGETQYF

clone_size: once
v_call: TRBV4-1
d_call: NA
j_call: TRBJ1-2
cdr3_nt: TGCGCCAGCAGTCTAGAGGGCCCGGCGTTTGGCTACACCTTC
cdr3_aa: CASSLEGPAFGYTF

clone_size: NA
v_call: TRBV19
d_call: TRBD2
j_call: TRBJ2-1
cdr3_nt: TGTGCCAGTATCCCGACTAGCGGGACATACAATGAGCAGTTCTTC
cdr3_aa: CASIPTSGTYNEQFF

clone_size: many
v_call: TRBV28
d_call: TRBD1
j_call: TRBJ1-2
cdr3_nt: TGTGCCAGCAGTGCTGGGACAGCGCTCTATGGCTACACCTTC
cdr3_aa: CASSAGTALYGYTF

clone_size: NA
v_call: TRBV6-6
d_call: NA
j_call: TRBJ1-1
cdr3_nt: TGTGCCAGCAGTTGTAAGGGCATTGGAGACACTGTAGCTTTCTTT
cdr3_aa: CASSCKGIGDTVAFF

clone_size: NA
v_call: TRBV29-1
d_call: NA
j_call: TRBJ2-7
cdr3_nt: TGCAGCGTTGAGTGGACAGTCCTGGGGGAGCAGTACTTC
cdr3_aa: CSVEWTVLGEQYF

clone_size: NA
v_call: TRBV11-2
d_call: NA
j_call: TRBJ2-2
cdr3_nt: TGTGCCAACAGCTTAGTGGCACCAGCAGGAACCGGGGAGCTGTTTTTT
cdr3_aa: CANSLVAPAGTGELFF

clone_size: many
v_call: TRBV28
d_call: NA
j_call: TRBJ2-1
cdr3_nt: TGTGCCAGCAGTTTATCAGGCGGGGTTCCCTACAATGAGCAGTTCTTC
cdr3_aa: CASSLSGGVPYNEQFF

clone_size: many
v_call: TRBV7-9
d_call: NA
j_call: TRBJ1-3
cdr3_nt: TGTGCCAGCAGCGTTTCGGGCCCGAGAAACACCATATATTTT
cdr3_aa: CASSVSGPRNTIYF

clone_size: NA
v_call: TRBV28
d_call: TRBD1
j_call: TRBJ2-5
cdr3_nt: TGTGCCAGCAGATCTACAGGGGATGAGACCCACTACTTC
cdr3_aa: CASRSTGDETHYF

clone_size: NA
v_call: TRBV2
d_call: NA
j_call: TRBJ2-1
cdr3_nt: TGTGTCAGTTATCGGGACAACACGGACAATGAGCAGTTCTTC
cdr3_aa: CVSYRDNTDNEQFF

clone_size: many
v_call: TRBV4-1
d_call: NA
j_call: TRBJ2-1
cdr3_nt: TGCGCCAGCAGCCAACCCCAAGGATTGGGGACGGACCATGAGCAGTTCTTC
cdr3_aa: CASSQPQGLGTDHEQFF

clone_size: few
v_call: TRBV7-2
d_call: NA
j_call: TRBJ2-4
cdr3_nt: TGTGCCAGCAGCTCCCAGGGAAACATTCAGTACTTC
cdr3_aa: CASSSQGNIQYF

clone_size: NA
v_call: TRBV11-1
d_call: TRBD1
j_call: TRBJ2-3
cdr3_nt: TGTGCCAGCAGCTTAGGAAGGGGGCGCGCGGATATTCAGTATTTT
cdr3_aa: CASSLGRGRADIQYF